Shown below are 27 T cell receptor beta chains from a single sample sequenced in a study of T cells in localized non-small cell lung cancer. Generated by immunoSEQ multiplex PCR, the TCRdb table keeps only in-frame clones and is missing some. Of about 1,700 clones in the sample, roughly 28% are singletons; the top ten hold 18%. The source was lung tumor tissue, collected before any cancer treatment. The receptors stem from a man aged 40 to 70 with stage I lung adenocarcinoma.

Relative to its sample, this clone is medium-sized (0.01 to 0.1%). The chain has TRBV1 and TRBJ1-3; TRBD1, the table's D call, was not compared with the DNA. TRBV1 is given as a pseudogene. There are 15 residues in the CDR3. CDR3: CASSQLDRVTNTIYF. CDR3 nucleotides: TGCGCCAGCAGCCAATTGGACAGGGTGACAAACACCATATATTTT.

This clone was detected only a few times. The chain carries TRBV11-3 and TRBJ2-1, with 9 bases that match TRBD2. The CDR3 spans 16 residues. Trimming took 5 bases from V and 9 from J; bases not matched to a gene: 14. Germline assignment: CDR1 SGHNT and CDR2 YENEEA. CDR3 sequence reads: CASSPGGGRALGEQFF. For the CDR3, the DNA is TGTGCCAGCAGCCCCGGAGGCGGGAGGGCCCTCGGTGAGCAGTTCTTC.

This clone was recorded a few times. The genes are TRBV7-5 and TRBJ2-2; the D call in the table, TRBD2, was not verified against the DNA. TRBV7-5 represents a pseudogene. This CDR3 spans 17 amino acids. CDR3 nucleotides: TGTGCCAGCAGCCAGTTACTAGCGGACTATAACACCGGGGAGCTGTTTTTT. Its translation is CASSQLLADYNTGELFF.

This clone was recorded a few times. V and J are TRBV9 and TRBJ1-1; D remains unclear. The germline V and J ends were trimmed by 0 bases and 1 base, with 16 bases remaining between them. Germline V CDR1 and CDR2: SGDLS, YYNGEE. CDR3 length equals 17 residues. CDR3 residues: CASSVVLNWQTNTEAFF. DNA for the CDR3: TGTGCCAGCAGCGTAGTGCTAAATTGGCAGACGAACACTGAAGCTTTCTTT.

This rearrangement joins TRBV29-1 to TRBJ2-3; 12 positions match TRBD1. This CDR3 contains 17 residues. Germline V gives CDR1 SQVTM, CDR2 ANQGSEA. The J segment lost 1 base and the V segment lost 6 bases, leaving 11 bases of the junction unmatched. CDR3 in DNA: TGCAGCGTCGATGGGGACAGGGGGCCCCGTGGCACAGATACGCAGTATTTT. Residues: CSVDGDRGPRGTDTQYF.

This clone was observed a few times. The chain employs TRBV6-8 and TRBJ2-6; TRBD1 aligns across 7 bases. The CDR3 contains 15 residues. V lost 6 bases and J lost 2; bases outside the gene matches: 4. Per the germline V gene, CDR1 is MNHGY and CDR2 is SAAAGT. The CDR3 here is CASSPDRAGANVLTF. CDR3 nucleotide sequence: TGTGCCAGCAGCCCCGACAGGGCTGGGGCCAACGTCCTGACTTTC.

This clone was seen a handful of times. The rearrangement links TRBV14 to TRBJ2-1; D remains ambiguous. Germline CDR1 is SGHDN and CDR2 is FVKESK. The CDR3 is 12 residues long. Trimming removed 0 bases from V and 16 bases from J, with 13 bases in between. The CDR3 sequence is CASSQDRVIQFF. The DNA for the CDR3 is TGTGCCAGCAGCCAAGATAGGGTCATCCAATTCTTC.

The rearrangement links TRBV28 to TRBJ1-5; no reliable D call. This CDR3 has 13 amino acids. Germline-derived CDR1 and CDR2 are MDHEN and SYDVKM. V shed 4 bases and J shed 7 bases, with 11 bases lying between them. The CDR3 region is CASSSSLIQPQHF. Written as DNA, the CDR3 is TGTGCCAGCAGTTCCTCCCTCATCCAGCCCCAGCATTTT.

This clone is large (0.1 to 1%). CDR3 amino acids: CASSLTGYTEAFF. In DNA form, the CDR3 reads TGTGCCAGCAGTTTGACGGGGTACACTGAAGCTTTCTTT. This chain uses TRBV6-8 with TRBJ1-1, with no clear D. CDR3 size: 13 residues. Between the trimmed V and J ends, which lost 4 bases and 3 bases, there was a span of 9 bases. Per germline, CDR1 MNHGY and CDR2 SAAAGT.

The rearrangement joins TRBV6-7 to TRBJ2-2; TRBD1 aligns across 8 bases. TRBV6-7 is sorted into the ORF group, with uncertain function. V lost 8 bases, J lost 10 bases, and 3 bases stayed unmatched. The CDR3 is 11 amino acids. The chain's CDR3 is CASDRGEELFF. CDR3 DNA: TGTGCCAGCGACAGGGGAGAGGAGCTGTTTTTT.

Only a few counts were recorded for this clone. J is TRBJ1-2 and V is TRBV18; 8 bases agree with TRBD1. In germline, CDR1 is KGHSH, CDR2 LQKENI. The CDR3 covers 13 residues. The trim removed 8 bases at V and 6 bases at J, leaving 8 bases unmatched. The CDR3 region is CASTLDREDGYTF. CDR3 nucleotides: TGTGCCAGCACGCTGGACAGGGAGGATGGCTACACCTTC.

In its sample, this clone was seen a few times. The rearrangement links TRBV9 to TRBJ2-7; 11 nucleotides match TRBD1. The V gene's germline CDR1 is SGDLS and CDR2 YYNGEE. This CDR3 region has 14 residues. Unmatched junction bases numbered 6, after V lost 4 bases and J lost 6 bases. The CDR3 loop is CASSTGQGAGEQYF. CDR3 sequence (DNA): TGTGCCAGCAGCACTGGACAGGGGGCGGGCGAGCAGTACTTC.

The gene calls are TRBV5-1 and TRBJ2-2; D might be TRBD2 (7 bases). CDR1 and CDR2 (germline): SGHRS, YFSETQ. This CDR3 comprises 16 residues. Trimming removed 4 bases from V and 0 bases from J, with 13 bases in between. The CDR3 is CASSPRGGPNTGELFF. The CDR3 DNA follows: TGCGCCAGCAGCCCGAGGGGGGGCCCGAACACCGGGGAGCTGTTTTTT.

The chain carries TRBV11-3 and TRBJ1-3, with 7 bases identical to TRBD1. The CDR3 covers 17 residues. Germline lookup yields CDR1 SGHNT and CDR2 YENEEA. Trimming removed 5 bases from V and 2 bases from J; junction bases left unmatched: 12. The CDR3 DNA is TGTGCCAGCAGCCTTCGGGACAGAATAATAACTGGAAACACCATATATTTT. Translated, it gives CASSLRDRIITGNTIYF.

This clone appeared a few times. The V call is TRBV30, the J call TRBJ1-1; no clear D gene. The V gene lost 0 bases and the J gene lost 1 base, with 9 bases spanning the gap. Germline V lookup: CDR1 GTSNPN, CDR2 SVGIG (reference sequence). The CDR3 is made up of 14 amino acids. In DNA, the CDR3 is TGTGCCTGGAGTGTATGGTTTGAGAACACTGAAGCTTTCTTT. Translation gives CAWSVWFENTEAFF.

This chain joins TRBV6-8 and TRBJ2-1, with 11 positions matching TRBD2. With 4 bases clipped from V and 1 base from J, the junction kept 12 bases outside the gene matches. Per germline, CDR1 MNHGY and CDR2 SAAAGT. CDR3 length: 19 amino acids. This CDR3 reads CASSLSRRTSGRSYNEQFF. CDR3 nucleotide sequence: TGTGCCAGCAGTTTATCAAGGCGGACTAGCGGGCGATCCTACAATGAGCAGTTCTTC.

V gene TRBV28 combines with J gene TRBJ2-2; 9 bases are a match to TRBD1. The germline CDR1 and CDR2 sequences are MDHEN and SYDVKM. Germline trimming cut 5 bases from V and 5 bases from J; bases unmatched to any gene: 6. This CDR3 has 15 residues. CDR3 amino acids: CASSGGDRETGELFF. Here the CDR3 DNA reads TGTGCCAGCAGTGGCGGGGACAGGGAGACCGGGGAGCTGTTTTTT.

J is TRBJ2-3 and V is TRBV29-1, with 8 bases fitting TRBD1. CDR3 size: 16 residues. V dropped 1 base and J dropped 4; count of bases not matched to a gene: 10. Germline V gene lookup returns CDR1 SQVTM and CDR2 ANQGSEA. This CDR3 is CSVEGILGQGPDTQYF. The CDR3 region has the DNA TGCAGCGTTGAAGGCATATTAGGACAGGGCCCAGATACGCAGTATTTT.

This clone rates as medium-sized. This sequence joins TRBV11-3 and TRBJ2-2; 9 positions agree with TRBD2. This CDR3 is 15 amino acids long. The junction had 5 bases not matched to a gene; V was cut back by 5 bases and J by 4 bases. Germline V gene lookup returns CDR1 SGHNT and CDR2 YENEEA. The CDR3 DNA follows: TGTGCCAGCAGCCATAGCGGGAGAGGCACCGGGGAGCTGTTTTTT. As protein: CASSHSGRGTGELFF.

The sample holds a few counts of this clone. J is TRBJ2-1 and V is TRBV11-3; 10 bases map to TRBD2. The CDR3 totals 15 residues. The J segment lost 10 bases and the V segment lost 5 bases, leaving 11 bases of the junction unmatched. CDR1 is SGHNT and CDR2 is YENEEA in the germline V gene. The CDR3 DNA sequence: TGTGCCAGCAGCCCGGCGGAACTAGCGGGATTCGAGCAGTTCTTC. Translation: CASSPAELAGFEQFF. Full variable domain (remainder filled in from reference TRBV11-3 and TRBJ2-1): EAGVVQSPRYKIIEKKQPVAFWCNPISGHNTLYWYLQNLGQGPELLIRYENEEAVDDSQLPKDRFSAERLKGVDSTLKIQPAELGDSAVYLCASSPAELAGFEQFFGPGTRLTVL.

This clone was seen a few times. The chain employs TRBV9 and TRBJ2-5; TRBD1 might be the D (6 bases). V shed 2 bases and J shed 1 base, with 9 bases lying between them. Germline V lookup: CDR1 SGDLS, CDR2 YYNGEE. CDR3 length: 14 residues. CDR3 DNA sequence: TGTGCCAGCAGCGTCACAGGGTTCCAAGAGACCCAGTACTTC. It yields the protein CASSVTGFQETQYF.

V gene TRBV28 combines with J gene TRBJ2-2; 8 bases are a match to TRBD1. Per germline, CDR1 MDHEN and CDR2 SYDVKM. The V gene end was trimmed by 4 bases and the J gene end by 8 bases; junction bases not matched to a gene: 3. The CDR3 is made up of 13 amino acids. CDR3 bases: TGTGCCAGCAGTTACAGGGGGTCAGGGGAGCTGTTTTTT. Encoded protein: CASSYRGSGELFF.

This clone rates as large. The chain has TRBV29-1 and TRBJ2-1; 10 bases agree with TRBD2. CDR1 SQVTM and CDR2 ANQGSEA come from the germline V gene. The CDR3 runs 15 residues. After removal of 6 bases from V and 6 bases from J, the junction contained 11 bases not matched to a gene. In DNA form, the CDR3 reads TGCAGCGTCTCGTCACTAGCGGGGCCTTCCAATGAGCAGTTCTTC. This encodes CSVSSLAGPSNEQFF.

This clone is classed as medium-sized. The V and J genes are TRBV11-3 and TRBJ1-2; 7 bases match TRBD1. The CDR3 is 16 residues long. Trimming at V came to 1 base and at J to 0 bases, leaving 5 bases not matched to a gene. CDR1 is SGHNT and CDR2 is YENEEA in the germline V gene. CDR3 sequence reads: CASSLVGTVTNYGYTF. CDR3 nucleotide sequence: TGTGCCAGCAGCTTAGTAGGGACAGTCACTAACTATGGCTACACCTTC.

This chain uses TRBV29-1 with TRBJ2-2; D may match TRBD1 or TRBD2 (5 bases each). The length of the CDR3 is 14 residues. The V gene lost 6 bases and the J gene lost 6 bases, with 17 bases spanning the gap. Germline lookup yields CDR1 SQVTM and CDR2 ANQGSEA. CDR3 residues: CSVGTDSLAGELFF. Here the CDR3 DNA reads TGCAGCGTGGGGACGGACTCCCTTGCCGGGGAGCTGTTTTTT.

V usage is TRBV18 and J usage is TRBJ2-5; 8 bases match TRBD1. This CDR3 has 15 residues. The V and J ends lost 1 base and 5 bases, in that order; junction bases with no gene match: 6. Per the germline V gene, CDR1 is KGHSH and CDR2 is LQKENI. The CDR3 sequence: CASSPRQGSGETQYF. CDR3 DNA sequence: TGTGCCAGCTCACCACGACAGGGGAGCGGTGAGACCCAGTACTTC.

This clone appeared a single time. The CDR3 DNA follows: TGCAGCACCTTACTAGAATTAAAACATGAGCAGTTCTTC. Translation gives CSTLLELKHEQFF. The chain employs TRBV29-1 and TRBJ2-1; perhaps TRBD2 as D (5 bases). V was clipped by 8 bases and J by 8 bases, with 19 bases between them. This CDR3 has 13 amino acids. In germline, CDR1 is SQVTM, CDR2 ANQGSEA.